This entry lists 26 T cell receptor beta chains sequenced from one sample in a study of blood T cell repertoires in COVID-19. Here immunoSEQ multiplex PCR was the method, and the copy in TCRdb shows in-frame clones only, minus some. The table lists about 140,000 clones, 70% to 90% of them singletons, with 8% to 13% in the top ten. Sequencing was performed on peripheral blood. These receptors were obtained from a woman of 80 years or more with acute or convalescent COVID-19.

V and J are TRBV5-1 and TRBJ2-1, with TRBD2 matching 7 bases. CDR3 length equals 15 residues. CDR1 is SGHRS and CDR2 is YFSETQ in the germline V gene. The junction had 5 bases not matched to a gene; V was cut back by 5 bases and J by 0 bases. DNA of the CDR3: TGCGCCAGCAGTCTAGCGGCTGCCTCCTACAATGAGCAGTTCTTC. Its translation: CASSLAAASYNEQFF.

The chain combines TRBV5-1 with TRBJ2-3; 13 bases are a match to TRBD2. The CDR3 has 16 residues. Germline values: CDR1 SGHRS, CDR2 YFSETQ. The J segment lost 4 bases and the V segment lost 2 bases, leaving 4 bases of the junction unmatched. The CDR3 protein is CASSFTSGGAPDTQYF. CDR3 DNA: TGCGCCAGCAGCTTTACTAGCGGGGGGGCCCCAGATACGCAGTATTTT.

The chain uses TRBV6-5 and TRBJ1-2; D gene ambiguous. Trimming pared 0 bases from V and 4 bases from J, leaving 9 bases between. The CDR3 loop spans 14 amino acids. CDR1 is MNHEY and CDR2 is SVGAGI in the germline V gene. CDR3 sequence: CASSYSEKAYGYTF. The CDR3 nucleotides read TGTGCCAGCAGTTACTCGGAGAAGGCCTATGGCTACACCTTC.

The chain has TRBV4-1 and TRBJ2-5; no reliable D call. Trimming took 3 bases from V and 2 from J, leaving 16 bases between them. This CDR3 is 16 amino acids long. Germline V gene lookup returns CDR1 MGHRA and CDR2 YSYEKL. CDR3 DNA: TGCGCCAGCAGCCAGCTCAACATGGGCTTTCAAGAGACCCAGTACTTC. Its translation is CASSQLNMGFQETQYF.

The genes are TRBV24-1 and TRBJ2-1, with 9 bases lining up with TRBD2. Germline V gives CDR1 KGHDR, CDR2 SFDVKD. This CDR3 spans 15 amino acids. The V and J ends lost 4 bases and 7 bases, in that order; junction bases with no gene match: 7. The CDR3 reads CATSEAGGPSNEQFF. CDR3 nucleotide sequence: TGTGCCACCAGTGAGGCGGGGGGGCCGTCGAATGAGCAGTTCTTC.

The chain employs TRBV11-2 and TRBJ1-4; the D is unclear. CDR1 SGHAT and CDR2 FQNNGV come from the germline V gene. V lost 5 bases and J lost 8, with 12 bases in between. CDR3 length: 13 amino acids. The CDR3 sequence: CASSRTRGEKLFF. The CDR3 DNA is TGTGCCAGCAGCCGGACTCGTGGAGAAAAACTGTTTTTT.

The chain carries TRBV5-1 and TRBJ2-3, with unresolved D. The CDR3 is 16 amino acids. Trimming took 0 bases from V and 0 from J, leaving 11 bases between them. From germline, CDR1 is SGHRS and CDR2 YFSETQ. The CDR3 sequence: CASSLGNHRSTDTQYF. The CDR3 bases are TGCGCCAGCAGCTTGGGAAACCATAGAAGCACAGATACGCAGTATTTT.

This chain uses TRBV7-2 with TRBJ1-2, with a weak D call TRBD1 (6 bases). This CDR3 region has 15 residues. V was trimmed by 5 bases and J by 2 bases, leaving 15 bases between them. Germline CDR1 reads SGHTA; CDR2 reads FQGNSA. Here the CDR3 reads CASSLNSDRNYGYTF. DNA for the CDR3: TGTGCCAGCAGCCTAAACTCGGACAGAAACTATGGCTACACCTTC. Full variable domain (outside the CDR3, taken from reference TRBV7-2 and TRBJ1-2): GAGVSQSPSNKVTEKGKDVELRCDPISGHTALYWYRQSLGQGLEFLIYFQGNSAPDKSGLPSDRFSAERTGGSVSTLTIQRTQQEDSAVYLCASSLNSDRNYGYTFGSGTRLTVV.

The CDR3 is CASGRQGEIYGYTF. In DNA form, the CDR3 reads TGTGCCAGTGGGAGACAGGGAGAGATCTATGGCTACACCTTC. V usage is TRBV19 and J usage is TRBJ1-2; 7 bases are a match to TRBD1. CDR3 length: 14 residues. Germline V gene data show CDR1 as LNHDA and CDR2 as SQIVND (reference sequence). After removal of 8 bases from V and 4 bases from J, the junction contained 10 bases not matched to a gene. Full variable domain (outside the CDR3, taken from reference TRBV19 and TRBJ1-2): DGGITQSPKYLFRKEGQNVTLSCEQNLNHDAMYWYRQDPGQGLRLIYYSQIVNDFQKGDIAEGYSVSREKKESFPLTVTSAQKNPTAFYLCASGRQGEIYGYTFGSGTRLTVV.

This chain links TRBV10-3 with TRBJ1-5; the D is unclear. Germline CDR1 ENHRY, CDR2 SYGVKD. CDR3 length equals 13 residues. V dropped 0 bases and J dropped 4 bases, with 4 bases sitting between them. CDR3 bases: TGTGCCATCAGTGAGTCCTTGAATCAGCCCCAGCATTTT. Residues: CAISESLNQPQHF.

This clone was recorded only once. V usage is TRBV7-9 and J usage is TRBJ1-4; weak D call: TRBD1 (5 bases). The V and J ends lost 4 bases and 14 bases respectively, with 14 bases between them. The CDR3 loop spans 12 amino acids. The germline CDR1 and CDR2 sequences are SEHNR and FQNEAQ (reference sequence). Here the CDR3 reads CASSSRLEGLFF. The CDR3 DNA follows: TGTGCCAGCAGCTCGCGGTTGGAGGGGCTGTTTTTT.

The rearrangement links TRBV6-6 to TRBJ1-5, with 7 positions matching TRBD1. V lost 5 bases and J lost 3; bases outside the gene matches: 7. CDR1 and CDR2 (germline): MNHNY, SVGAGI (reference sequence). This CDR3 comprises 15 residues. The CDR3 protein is CASSTGDVSNQPQHF. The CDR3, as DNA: TGTGCCAGCAGTACAGGGGACGTTTCCAATCAGCCCCAGCATTTT.

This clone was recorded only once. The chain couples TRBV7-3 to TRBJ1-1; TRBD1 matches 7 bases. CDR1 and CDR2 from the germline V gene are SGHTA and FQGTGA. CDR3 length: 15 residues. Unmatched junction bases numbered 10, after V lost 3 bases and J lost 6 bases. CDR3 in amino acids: CASSFSPTQGAEAFF. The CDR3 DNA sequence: TGTGCCAGCAGCTTTTCCCCAACCCAGGGGGCTGAAGCTTTCTTT. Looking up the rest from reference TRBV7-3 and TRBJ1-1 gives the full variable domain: GAGVSQTPSNKVTEKGKYVELRCDPISGHTALYWYRQSLGQGPEFLIYFQGTGAADDSGLPNDRFFAVRPEGSVSTLKIQRTERGDSAVYLCASSFSPTQGAEAFFGQGTRLTVV.

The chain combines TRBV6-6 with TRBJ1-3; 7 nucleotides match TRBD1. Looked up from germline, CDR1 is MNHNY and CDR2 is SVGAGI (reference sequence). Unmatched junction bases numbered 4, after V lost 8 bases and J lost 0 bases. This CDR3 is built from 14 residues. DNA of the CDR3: TGTGCCAGCCTCCGGGACAGCTCTGGAAACACCATATATTTT. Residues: CASLRDSSGNTIYF.

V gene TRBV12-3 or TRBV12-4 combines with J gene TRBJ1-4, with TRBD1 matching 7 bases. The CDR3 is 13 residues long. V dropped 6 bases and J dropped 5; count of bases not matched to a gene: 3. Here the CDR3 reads CASRDRMNEKLFF. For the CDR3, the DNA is TGTGCCAGCAGGGACAGGATGAATGAAAAACTGTTTTTT.

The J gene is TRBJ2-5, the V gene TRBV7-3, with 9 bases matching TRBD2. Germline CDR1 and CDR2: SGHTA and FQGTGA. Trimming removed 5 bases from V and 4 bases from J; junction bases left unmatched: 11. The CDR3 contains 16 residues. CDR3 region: CASSQGLAGGLETQYF. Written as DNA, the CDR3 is TGTGCCAGCAGCCAGGGACTAGCAGGGGGTTTAGAGACCCAGTACTTC. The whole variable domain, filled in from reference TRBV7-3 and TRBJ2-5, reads GAGVSQTPSNKVTEKGKYVELRCDPISGHTALYWYRQSLGQGPEFLIYFQGTGAADDSGLPNDRFFAVRPEGSVSTLKIQRTERGDSAVYLCASSQGLAGGLETQYFGPGTRLLVL.

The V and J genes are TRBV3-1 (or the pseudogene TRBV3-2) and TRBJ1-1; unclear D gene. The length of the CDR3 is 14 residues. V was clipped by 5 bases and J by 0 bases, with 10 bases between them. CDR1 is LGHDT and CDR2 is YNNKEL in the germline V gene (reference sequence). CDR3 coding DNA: TGTGCCAGCAGCGCACAGAACCTGAACACTGAAGCTTTCTTT. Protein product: CASSAQNLNTEAFF.

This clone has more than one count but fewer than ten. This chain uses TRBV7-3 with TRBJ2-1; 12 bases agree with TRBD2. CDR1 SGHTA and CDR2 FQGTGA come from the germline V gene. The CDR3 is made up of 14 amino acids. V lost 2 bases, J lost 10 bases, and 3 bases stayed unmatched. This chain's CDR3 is CASSLGTSGGEQFF. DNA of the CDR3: TGTGCCAGCAGCTTAGGAACTAGCGGGGGGGAGCAGTTCTTC.

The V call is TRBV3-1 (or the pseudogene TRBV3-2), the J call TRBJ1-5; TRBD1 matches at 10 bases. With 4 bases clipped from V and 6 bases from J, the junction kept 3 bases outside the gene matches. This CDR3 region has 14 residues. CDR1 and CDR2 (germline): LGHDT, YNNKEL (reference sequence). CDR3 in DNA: TGTGCCAGCAGCCCCGGGACAGGGGTTCAGCCCCAGCATTTT. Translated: CASSPGTGVQPQHF.

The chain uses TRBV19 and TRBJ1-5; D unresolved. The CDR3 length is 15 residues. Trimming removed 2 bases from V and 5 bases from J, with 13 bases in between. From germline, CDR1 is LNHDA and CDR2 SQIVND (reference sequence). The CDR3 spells CASSIMGLGYQPQHF. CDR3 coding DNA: TGTGCCAGTAGTATAATGGGCCTCGGCTATCAGCCCCAGCATTTT.

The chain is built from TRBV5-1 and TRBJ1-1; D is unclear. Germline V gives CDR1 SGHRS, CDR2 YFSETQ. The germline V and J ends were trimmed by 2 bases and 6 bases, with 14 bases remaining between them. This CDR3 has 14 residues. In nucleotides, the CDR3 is TGCGCCAGCAGCTTTGACCAGGTCTCGGCTGAAGCTTTCTTT. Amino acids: CASSFDQVSAEAFF.

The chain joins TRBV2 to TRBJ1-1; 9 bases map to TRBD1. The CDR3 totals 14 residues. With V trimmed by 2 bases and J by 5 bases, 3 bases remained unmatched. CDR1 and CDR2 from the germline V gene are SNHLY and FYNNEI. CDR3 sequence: CASSERDRETEAFF. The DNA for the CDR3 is TGTGCCAGCAGTGAAAGGGACAGGGAAACTGAAGCTTTCTTT.

The CDR3 sequence is CASSLQGRTTNSYNEQFF. CDR3 nucleotide sequence: TGTGCCAGCAGTCTACAGGGCCGTACCACAAACTCCTACAATGAGCAGTTCTTC. The V and J genes are TRBV6-6 and TRBJ2-1, with D tentatively TRBD1 (6 bases). The germline CDR1 and CDR2 sequences are MNHNY and SVGAGI (reference sequence). Trimming left V 5 bases short and J 0 bases short, with 20 bases between. This CDR3 is built from 18 residues.

This chain's CDR3 is CASSGPGPGQMNTEAFF. As DNA, the CDR3 is TGCGCCAGCAGCGGACCGGGGCCGGGACAAATGAACACTGAAGCTTTCTTT. V and J are TRBV5-1 and TRBJ1-1, with D possibly being TRBD1 (6 bases). V was pared by 4 bases and J by 0 bases, with 19 bases between. CDR1 is SGHRS and CDR2 is YFSETQ in the germline V gene. The CDR3 totals 17 residues.

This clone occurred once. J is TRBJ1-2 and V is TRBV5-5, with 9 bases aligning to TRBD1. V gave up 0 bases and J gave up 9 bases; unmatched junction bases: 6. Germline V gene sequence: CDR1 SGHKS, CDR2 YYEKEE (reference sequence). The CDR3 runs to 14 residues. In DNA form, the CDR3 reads TGTGCCAGCAGCTTGGTACAGGGGGCGTTTCGCTACACCTTC. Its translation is CASSLVQGAFRYTF.

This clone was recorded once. DNA of the CDR3: TGTGCCAGCAGCTGGGGGGGAGGGCTTGATACGAACACTGAAGCTTTCTTT. Its translation is CASSWGGGLDTNTEAFF. This chain joins TRBV11-2 and TRBJ1-1, with D possibly TRBD1 on 5 matching bases. The germline V gene encodes CDR1 SGHAT and CDR2 FQNNGV. Trimming removed 4 bases at V and 1 base at J, with 19 bases between. The length of the CDR3 is 17 residues.